This T cell receptor beta chain was recorded in a study of beta chain features in type 1 diabetes. Germline V gives CDR1 MNHNY, CDR2 SVGAGI (reference sequence). The CDR3 runs 12 residues. As regards this clone: One junction end does not reproduce the germline sequence, and a read error may be involved.

The whole isolated RNA underwent reverse transcription, so sequencing captured expressed TCRB transcripts. The protocol was immunoSEQ multiplex PCR, while the TCRdb copy is restricted to in-frame clones and leaves out a portion. The table records hundreds of thousands of clones, 10% to 15% of them present only once. This sequence was found in a man aged 18 to 35 in good health. The sequenced sample was naive CD4+ T cells from blood. The V call is TRBV6-6, the J call TRBJ2-5, with D perhaps TRBD2 (5 bases). CDR3 DNA sequence: TGTGCCAGCAGTGACTCACCGGGGTCCCAGTACTTC. Amino acids: CASSDSPGSQYF.